This T cell receptor (beta chain) was sequenced in a study of cytomegalovirus exposure and HLA in healthy donors. Study conclusions and caveats: Researchers reported in a later analysis that a missense DCLRE1C variant was tied to TCR beta V- and J-gene trimming.

This clone was counted between two and nine times. Its target is not known. The CDR3 spans 14 residues. With V trimmed by 6 bases and J by 11 bases, 13 bases remained unmatched. Germline V CDR1 and CDR2: SNHLY, FYNNEI. 13 Jbeta primers and 60 Vbeta primers were used for the PCR. The protocol was immunoSEQ multiplex PCR, while the TCRdb copy is restricted to in-frame clones and leaves out a portion. The sample has under 35,000 clones, about 60% seen once; the top ten hold over 20%. The chain uses TRBV2 and TRBJ1-1; 9 nucleotides agree with TRBD1. The TCR originated in a man in his fifties in good health and CMV-seropositive. The sample consisted of PBMCs. CDR3 amino acids: CASRGDRVGLRAFF. Here the CDR3 DNA reads TGTGCCAGCAGGGGGGACAGGGTAGGTCTTCGGGCTTTCTTT.